The 2 T cell receptor beta chains below come from one sample, sequenced in a study of blood T cells in healthy people across ages. A second PCR, run for about 7 to 11 cycles, used a sample-barcoded 5' primer plus a J-beta primer mix. TCRdb processed the 5' RACE reads anew with MiXCR; each CDR3 protein has one entry. The sample shows roughly 1,800,000 distinct CDR3 sequences, less than 50% of them seen only once. The material sequenced was blood. The receptors here all came from a woman between 40 and 50 years old in good health.

This clonotype is a singleton in its sample. The chain joins TRBV6-5 to TRBJ1-5; TRBD1 matches at 8 bases. This CDR3 contains 14 residues. The germline V gene has CDR1 MNHEY and CDR2 SVGAGI. V shed 5 bases, J shed 5 bases, and the junction held 5 bases outside the gene matches. The CDR3 nucleotides read TGTGCCAGCAGTCGACAGGGGATAGATCAGCCCCAGCATTTT. Translating gives CASSRQGIDQPQHF.

The V and J genes are TRBV6-4 and TRBJ2-3; D is unresolved. In germline, CDR1 is MRHNA, CDR2 SNTAGT. Trimming removed 2 bases from V and 4 bases from J, with 7 bases in between. The CDR3 spans 13 residues. CDR3 DNA sequence: TGTGCCAGCAGTGACAATGAGGCAGATACGCAGTATTTT. It is translated as CASSDNEADTQYF.